This record concerns one TCR beta chain sequence. Its antigen is unknown. No qualities accompany the bases; no much larger clone lies one base away. These data come from a study of T cells in tumors after PD-1 blockade (dated by TCRdb to the late 2010s). Turning to the overall study: Patients were excluded if they had prior checkpoint blockade, use of systemic immunosuppressants, or recent radiotherapy or other anti-cancer therapy within 4 weeks. Patients received pembrolizumab 200 mg every 3 weeks or cemiplimab 350 mg every 2 weeks. While on anti-PD-1 treatment, some of the patients also continued taking daily vismodegib 150 mg. On average, peripheral blood samples had 113,528 TCR templates (range roughly 21,000-257,772) and 36,536 unique clonotypes. Using site-matched tumors from BCC or SCC patients sampled before and after anti-PD-1 therapy, the study carried out paired single-cell RNA and TCR sequencing. Bulk TCR sequencing was performed on more than nine peripheral blood samples from about five patients to compare blood and tumor clonotypes. RECIST version 1.1 was used to evaluate clinical response. General conclusions and limits of the study: The source of novel T cell clones was not identified and could include lymphoid organs or rare unexpanded clones within the tumor or its periphery. Roughly 41% of the TCR clonotypes from tumors also showed up in blood, and some novel exhausted tumor clones were present in pre-treatment blood, which suggests peripheral recruitment.

Deep TCRbeta sequencing was performed with the immunoSEQ platform. The original methods were these. For further analysis, only productive rearrangements were exported out of the immunoSEQ Analyzer. Bulk TCRbeta clonotypes were assigned T cell phenotypes by matching to single-cell RNA+TCR-seq clones sharing the same TCRbeta sequence. Tumor enrichment of a clone was calculated by dividing the clone's tumor frequency by the clone's PBMC frequency, both taken from bulk TCR sequencing. TCRs were sorted with GLIPH into specificity groups, meaning clusters of distinct TCRs that share CDR3 motifs and likely recognize common antigens. TCRdb provides this immuneACCESS table in a form limited to in-frame rearrangements. Some clones are lacking; in checked studies, under half of them reflect an unresolved V gene, and why the rest are absent is not known. V, J and clone size are taken as reported in that table, and D and trimming were inferred from the DNA itself. This sample gives roughly 33,000 clones in total; approximately 78% of them show up just once. The ten top clones hold under 40% of the sample.

Read against the paper, the sample's time point label means: before anti-PD-1 therapy. For bulk TCRbeta sequencing, genomic DNA was extracted from tumor biopsies or peripheral blood, and input amounts ranged from roughly 550 ng to 6,500 ng. Every patient had histologically proven advanced or metastatic basal or squamous cell carcinoma and was a poor candidate for surgical resection. Of the roughly 10 patients in the basal cell carcinoma cohort, about eight underwent bulk tumor TCR sequencing. The CDR3 starts with the cysteine, ends with the phenylalanine, and has 19 residues. The DNA shown is the 57-base CDR3, in frame from base 1. CDR1 and CDR2 are drawn from the germline V gene: ENHRY, SYGVKD. V is cut back by 2 bases and J by 1 base, with 10 bases in the junction unmatched.

Sequenced material: PBMCs, taken before anti-PD-1 treatment. The rearranged chain carries TRBV10-3 and TRBJ2-5, with TRBD2 identical over 13 junction bases. The origin of this receptor is a human donor with basal cell carcinoma. For the CDR3, the sequence is CAISEGIRLAGGPQETQYF. The nucleotide sequence reads as follows: TGTGCCATCAGTGAGGGGATTAGACTAGCGGGAGGTCCCCAAGAGACCCAGTACTTC.